This T cell receptor beta chain was found in a study of T cell responses to AZD1222 COVID-19 vaccine. The sample holds a few counts of this clone. V dropped 2 bases and J dropped 2; count of bases not matched to a gene: 2. The CDR3 consists of 14 residues. Germline CDR1 is SGHDT and CDR2 is YYEEEE. Method: immunoSEQ multiplex PCR; TCRdb's copy keeps in-frame clones and lacks some. The data hold about 150,000 clones, with roughly 90% observed a single time. The sequences come from peripheral blood, collected 28 days after the second AZD1222 dose. V is TRBV5-6 and J is TRBJ2-7; 9 nucleotides align to TRBD2. This sequence originates from an adult who received the AZD1222 COVID-19 vaccine. For the CDR3, the DNA is TGTGCCAGCAGCTTAGCGGGAGGCCCCTACGAGCAGTACTTC. Translated, it gives CASSLAGGPYEQYF.